The 27 T cell receptor beta chains given below trace back to one sample, sequenced in a study of beta chain features in type 1 diabetes. Sequencing targeted expressed TCRB transcripts, as all isolated RNA had been reverse transcribed. Sequenced by immunoSEQ multiplex PCR; TCRdb stores in-frame clones only, minus some. The data hold around 150,000 clones, with more than 60% observed a single time. Study-wide findings and caveats: Significant though moderate, a shortening of TCRB CDR3s appeared in all four CD4+ subsets of Type 1 diabetes patients.

These receptors lack a known antigen. Sequencing was performed on naive CD4+ T cells from blood. These receptors originate from a young man with type 1 diabetes.

The chain is built from TRBV4-1 and TRBJ1-5; D is unclear. V lost 0 bases and J lost 1, with 16 bases in between. The CDR3 consists of 18 residues. Per the germline V gene, CDR1 is MGHRA and CDR2 is YSYEKL. CDR3 sequence: CASSQDSLRRWSNQPQHF. The CDR3, as DNA: TGCGCCAGCAGCCAAGATTCGCTTCGGCGGTGGAGCAATCAGCCCCAGCATTTT.

The rearrangement links TRBV4-3 to TRBJ2-1; either TRBD1 or TRBD2 may fit D (6 bases each). Germline V gene data show CDR1 as LGHNA and CDR2 as YSLEER. The CDR3 spans 16 residues. Trimming took 1 base from V and 8 from J, leaving 18 bases between them. The CDR3 nucleotides read TGCGCCAGCAGCCAAGTGGGGGGCCCCTTCGGGGATGAGCAGTTCTTC. Its translation is CASSQVGGPFGDEQFF.

In its sample, this clone was seen a few times. The chain recombines TRBV7-2 with TRBJ2-3; 7 bases agree with TRBD2. Germline CDR1 reads SGHTA; CDR2 reads FQGNSA. V gave up 6 bases and J gave up 0 bases; unmatched junction bases: 15. The CDR3 contains 18 residues. In DNA form, the CDR3 reads TGTGCCAGCAGTTGGAAGGTGCGGCTAGCGGTTAGCACAGATACGCAGTATTTT. As protein: CASSWKVRLAVSTDTQYF.

This chain joins TRBV2 and TRBJ2-3, with D maybe TRBD2 (6 bases). Germline CDR1 and CDR2: SNHLY and FYNNEI. The CDR3 sequence is 13 residues long. The V end lost 6 bases, the J end lost 4 bases, and 11 bases lay between the germline ends. DNA for the CDR3: TGTGCCAGCAGGATTCTAGCGCCAGATACGCAGTATTTT. Residues: CASRILAPDTQYF.

The chain combines TRBV7-2 with TRBJ1-6; 7 nucleotides match TRBD1. CDR3 length: 15 residues. Trimming cost V 5 bases and J 10 bases; bases outside gene matches: 11. CDR1 SGHTA and CDR2 FQGNSA come from the germline V gene. CDR3 sequence: CASSLQQGPISPLHF. The CDR3 region has the DNA TGTGCCAGCAGCCTACAACAGGGGCCCATCTCACCCCTCCACTTT.

The chain has TRBV4-2 and TRBJ2-6; D might be TRBD1 (6 bases). The germline gives CDR1 LGHNA, CDR2 YNFKEQ. With 1 base removed from V and 15 bases from J, the gap between germline ends came to 13 bases. This CDR3 region has 13 residues. CDR3 DNA sequence: TGTGCCAGCAGCCAAGGCCGGGACACCTCCCTGACTTTC. Protein sequence: CASSQGRDTSLTF.

This clone was counted a few times. This chain links TRBV29-1 with TRBJ2-1; tentative D call: TRBD1 (6 bases). Between the trimmed V and J ends, which lost 6 bases and 6 bases, there was a span of 15 bases. The CDR3 runs to 13 residues. In germline, CDR1 is SQVTM, CDR2 ANQGSEA. For the CDR3, the DNA is TGCAGCGTAACCGGGACACTTGGCAATGAGCAGTTCTTC. Amino acid sequence: CSVTGTLGNEQFF.

The rearrangement uses TRBV7-9 and TRBJ1-2; possibly TRBD1 for D (5 bases). CDR1 and CDR2 from the germline V gene are SEHNR and FQNEAQ (reference sequence). The V end lost 0 bases, the J end lost 0 bases, and 8 bases lay between the germline ends. CDR3 size: 15 residues. The CDR3 loop is CASSLAGEANYGYTF. CDR3 bases: TGTGCCAGCAGCTTAGCAGGGGAAGCTAACTATGGCTACACCTTC.

V gene TRBV7-9 combines with J gene TRBJ2-3; no reliable D call. V was clipped by 9 bases and J by 5 bases, with 9 bases between them. The CDR3 consists of 11 residues. Germline values: CDR1 SEHNR, CDR2 FQNEAQ (reference sequence). CDR3 DNA: TGTGCCAGTCCCCGTGGAGATACGCAGTATTTT. Protein sequence: CASPRGDTQYF.

This chain joins TRBV11-2 and TRBJ2-1; 7 nucleotides align to TRBD1. CDR1 is SGHAT, CDR2 FQNNGV, per germline. The CDR3 consists of 15 residues. Trimming at V came to 0 bases and at J to 11 bases, leaving 10 bases not matched to a gene. In nucleotides, the CDR3 is TGTGCCAGCAGCTTAGAGAGGGGGCCACGATATCAGCAGTTCTTC. It encodes CASSLERGPRYQQFF.

This clone was seen just once. The chain is built from TRBV19 and TRBJ2-1, with D unclear. The CDR3 extends over 10 amino acids. Germline V gene lookup returns CDR1 LNHDA and CDR2 SQIVND (reference sequence). Trimming removed 7 bases from V and 7 bases from J, with 5 bases in between. CDR3 residues: CASMGNEQFF. Written as DNA, the CDR3 is TGTGCCAGTATGGGGAATGAGCAGTTCTTC.

The rearrangement joins TRBV4-2 to TRBJ2-5; TRBD2 matches 7 bases. The CDR3 runs to 17 residues. The germline CDR1 and CDR2 sequences are LGHNA and YNFKEQ. V trimming: 2 bases; J trimming: 1 base; junction bases outside the gene matches: 10. The DNA of the CDR3 is TGTGCCAGCAGCCAACCCATGGGCAGGGAGGGCCAAGAGACCCAGTACTTC. Translation: CASSQPMGREGQETQYF.

The chain employs TRBV15 and TRBJ2-2; TRBD1 matches at 9 bases. Germline V gene sequence: CDR1 LNHNV, CDR2 YYDKDF (reference sequence). With V trimmed by 8 bases and J by 4 bases, 11 bases remained unmatched. This CDR3 spans 16 amino acids. As DNA, the CDR3 is TGTGCCACCCACAAAGCAGGGACAGGGTCCACCGGGGAGCTGTTTTTT. Translation: CATHKAGTGSTGELFF.

J is TRBJ2-1 and V is TRBV5-1, with 8 bases identical to TRBD1. The CDR3 length is 18 residues. Germline trimming cut 4 bases from V and 6 bases from J; bases unmatched to any gene: 18. The germline V gene has CDR1 SGHRS and CDR2 YFSETQ. The CDR3 region has the DNA TGCGCCAGCAGCCCTAGACCGACAGGGGTCCGACCTACCAATGAGCAGTTCTTC. This sequence encodes CASSPRPTGVRPTNEQFF. The full variable domain, rest sourced from reference TRBV5-1 and TRBJ2-1, is KAGVTQTPRYLIKTRGQQVTLSCSPISGHRSVSWYQQTPGQGLQFLFEYFSETQRNKGNFPGRFSGRQFSNSRSEMNVSTLELGDSALYLCASSPRPTGVRPTNEQFFGPGTRLTVL.

A remark on this clone: This same CDR3 is encoded by further DNA sequences in the sample. This chain connects TRBV7-2 to TRBJ2-7, with D uncertain. Germline V CDR1 and CDR2: SGHTA, FQGNSA. Between the trimmed V and J ends, which lost 5 bases and 2 bases, there was a span of 4 bases. This CDR3 contains 11 residues. In nucleotides, the CDR3 is TGTGCCAGCAGCCCGGCCTACGAGCAGTACTTC. Translation gives CASSPAYEQYF.

The gene calls are TRBV6-5 and TRBJ1-1, with D perhaps TRBD1 (6 bases). The length of the CDR3 is 11 residues. Germline CDR1 MNHEY, CDR2 SVGAGI. Trimming removed 6 bases at V and 8 bases at J, with 10 bases between. Here the CDR3 reads CASSSQGEAFF. The CDR3 region has the DNA TGTGCCAGCAGCTCACAGGGAGAAGCTTTCTTT.

This chain connects TRBV14 to TRBJ1-6, with TRBD1 matching 7 bases. Germline CDR1 reads SGHDN; CDR2 reads FVKESK. The CDR3 runs to 15 residues. J lost 5 bases, V lost 3 bases, and 4 bases had no gene match. CDR3 DNA: TGTGCCAGCAGCCACCAGACAGGGAATAATTCACCCCTCCACTTT. Translating it yields CASSHQTGNNSPLHF.

This chain links TRBV10-2 with TRBJ2-7; no definite D call. Trimming shortened V by 6 bases and J by 10 bases, and 16 bases separated the two germline ends. Germline values: CDR1 WSHSY, CDR2 SAAADI. The CDR3 contains 12 residues. CDR3 sequence reads: CASRMTVLPQYF. CDR3 bases: TGCGCCAGCAGGATGACGGTCCTACCTCAGTACTTC.

This clone appeared a few times. V gene TRBV30 combines with J gene TRBJ2-3; 10 positions match TRBD2. With 2 bases clipped from V and 8 bases from J, the junction kept 7 bases outside the gene matches. This CDR3 is 14 amino acids long. Germline V gene data show CDR1 as GTSNPN and CDR2 as SVGIG (reference sequence). CDR3 sequence (DNA): TGTGCCTGGAGTCCCGGGACTAGCGTGGGTACGCAGTATTTT. As protein: CAWSPGTSVGTQYF.

V and J are TRBV9 and TRBJ1-3, with TRBD1 as a possible D gene (6 bases). The V gene's germline CDR1 is SGDLS and CDR2 YYNGEE. V was clipped by 3 bases and J by 6 bases, with 13 bases between them. The CDR3 runs 14 residues. DNA of the CDR3: TGTGCCAGCAGCGGCGGACAGAACCTAAACACCATATATTTT. It encodes CASSGGQNLNTIYF.

In its sample, this clone was seen a few times. V is TRBV7-9 and J is TRBJ2-5; D perhaps matches TRBD1 (6 bases). The germline gives CDR1 SEHNR, CDR2 FQNEAQ (reference sequence). This CDR3 has 14 amino acids. With 5 bases removed from V and 2 bases from J, the gap between germline ends came to 12 bases. CDR3 residues: CASSRRTEQETQYF. CDR3 DNA: TGTGCCAGCAGCCGGAGGACAGAACAAGAGACCCAGTACTTC.

In its sample, this clone was seen a few times. The chain couples TRBV5-1 to TRBJ2-1, with D perhaps TRBD2 (5 bases). The CDR3 spans 15 residues. Trimming removed 4 bases from V and 3 bases from J, with 14 bases in between. Germline CDR1 and CDR2: SGHRS and YFSETQ. CDR3 coding DNA: TGCGCCAGCAGCCCAGAGGGATACCTCTACAATGAGCAGTTCTTC. Residues: CASSPEGYLYNEQFF.

The chain has TRBV7-9 and TRBJ1-6; TRBD1 aligns across 7 bases. Trimming took 10 bases from V and 10 from J; bases not matched to a gene: 13. Germline-derived CDR1 and CDR2 are SEHNR and FQNEAQ (reference sequence). The CDR3 extends over 14 amino acids. CDR3 amino acids: CATRPETGWSPLHF. In DNA, the CDR3 is TGTGCCACCCGACCCGAGACAGGGTGGTCACCCCTCCACTTT.

The chain couples TRBV7-2 to TRBJ2-3; D ambiguous. The CDR3 is made up of 12 amino acids. V lost 5 bases, J lost 2 bases, and 5 bases lay in between. Germline loops: CDR1 SGHTA, CDR2 FQGNSA. Here the CDR3 reads CASSGTTDTQYF. The CDR3 nucleotides read TGTGCCAGCAGCGGAACCACAGATACGCAGTATTTT.

The chain has TRBV7-9 and TRBJ2-3, with unresolved D. CDR3 length equals 16 residues. Trimming removed 5 bases from V and 1 base from J, with 16 bases in between. Per germline, CDR1 SEHNR and CDR2 FQNEAQ (reference sequence). CDR3 in amino acids: CASSPGLQEGTDTQYF. The CDR3 DNA reads as TGTGCCAGCAGCCCTGGGCTCCAAGAAGGCACAGATACGCAGTATTTT.

The genes are TRBV18 and TRBJ2-6; D remains unclear. This CDR3 has 15 amino acids. V was cut by 1 base and J by 0 bases, with 4 bases left in between. Per the germline V gene, CDR1 is KGHSH and CDR2 is LQKENI. The CDR3 is CASSPQFSGANVLTF. Here the CDR3 DNA reads TGTGCCAGCTCACCACAGTTCTCTGGGGCCAACGTCCTGACTTTC. Combining the CDR3 with reference TRBV18 and TRBJ2-6 gives the whole variable domain NAGVMQNPRHLVRRRGQEARLRCSPMKGHSHVYWYRQLPEEGLKFMVYLQKENIIDESGMPKERFSAEFPKEGPSILRIQQVVRGDSAAYFCASSPQFSGANVLTFGAGSRLTVL.

This clone was seen just once. The chain uses TRBV15 and TRBJ2-1; 7 bases are a match to TRBD1. J lost 14 bases, V lost 0 bases, and 7 bases had no gene match. Germline lookup yields CDR1 LNHNV and CDR2 YYDKDF (reference sequence). CDR3 length: 13 amino acids. CDR3 bases: TGTGCCACCAGCAGAGATTACCAGGGGGAAGAGTTCTTC. It encodes CATSRDYQGEEFF.